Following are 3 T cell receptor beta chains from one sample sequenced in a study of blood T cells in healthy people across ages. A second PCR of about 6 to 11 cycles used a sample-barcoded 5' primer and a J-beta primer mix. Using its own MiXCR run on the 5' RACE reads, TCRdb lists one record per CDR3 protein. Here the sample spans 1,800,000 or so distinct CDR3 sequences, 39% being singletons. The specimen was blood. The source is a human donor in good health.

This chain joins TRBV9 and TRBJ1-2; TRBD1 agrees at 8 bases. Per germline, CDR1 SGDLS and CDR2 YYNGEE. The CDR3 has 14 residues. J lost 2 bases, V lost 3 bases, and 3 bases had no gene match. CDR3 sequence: CASSARQGNYGYTF. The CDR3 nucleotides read TGTGCCAGCAGCGCTAGACAGGGGAACTATGGCTACACCTTC.

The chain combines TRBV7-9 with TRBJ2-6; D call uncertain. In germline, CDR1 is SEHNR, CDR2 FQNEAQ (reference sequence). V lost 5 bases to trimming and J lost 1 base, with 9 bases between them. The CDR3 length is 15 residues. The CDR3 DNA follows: TGTGCCAGCAGCGGGATGGCTTCTGGGGCCAACGTCCTGACTTTC. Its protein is CASSGMASGANVLTF.

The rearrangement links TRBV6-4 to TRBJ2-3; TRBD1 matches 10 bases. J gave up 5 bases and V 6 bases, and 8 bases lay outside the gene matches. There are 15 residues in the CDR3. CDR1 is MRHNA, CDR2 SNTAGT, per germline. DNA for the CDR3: TGTGCCAGCAGCGTGGACAGGGGGTCAAGAGATACGCAGTATTTT. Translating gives CASSVDRGSRDTQYF.